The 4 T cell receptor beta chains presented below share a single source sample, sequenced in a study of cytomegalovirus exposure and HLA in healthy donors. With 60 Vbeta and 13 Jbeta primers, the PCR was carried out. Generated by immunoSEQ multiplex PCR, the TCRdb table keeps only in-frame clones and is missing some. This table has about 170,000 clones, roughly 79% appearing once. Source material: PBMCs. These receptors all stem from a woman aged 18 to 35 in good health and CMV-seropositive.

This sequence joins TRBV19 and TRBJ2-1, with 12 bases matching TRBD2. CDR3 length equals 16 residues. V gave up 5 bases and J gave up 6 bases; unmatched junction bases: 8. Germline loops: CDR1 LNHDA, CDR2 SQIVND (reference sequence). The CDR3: CASSRSLAGGPNEQFF. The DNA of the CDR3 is TGTGCCAGTAGTCGTAGCCTAGCGGGGGGGCCCAATGAGCAGTTCTTC.

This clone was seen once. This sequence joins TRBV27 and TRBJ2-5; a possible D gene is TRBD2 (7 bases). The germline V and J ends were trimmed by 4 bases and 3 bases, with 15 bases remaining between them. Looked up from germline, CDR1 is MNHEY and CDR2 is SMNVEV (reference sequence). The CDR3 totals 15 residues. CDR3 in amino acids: CASSWRGGVEETQYF. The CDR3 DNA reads TGTGCCAGCAGTTGGCGAGGGGGGGTTGAAGAGACCCAGTACTTC.

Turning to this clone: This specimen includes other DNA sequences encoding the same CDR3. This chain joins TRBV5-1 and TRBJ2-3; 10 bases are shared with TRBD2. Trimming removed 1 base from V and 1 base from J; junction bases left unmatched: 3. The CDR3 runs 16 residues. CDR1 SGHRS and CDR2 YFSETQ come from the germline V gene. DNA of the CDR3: TGCGCCAGCAGCTTGTCCAGCGGGGGGGGCACAGATACGCAGTATTTT. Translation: CASSLSSGGGTDTQYF. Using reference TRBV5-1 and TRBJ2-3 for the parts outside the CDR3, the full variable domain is KAGVTQTPRYLIKTRGQQVTLSCSPISGHRSVSWYQQTPGQGLQFLFEYFSETQRNKGNFPGRFSGRQFSNSRSEMNVSTLELGDSALYLCASSLSSGGGTDTQYFGPGTRLTVL.

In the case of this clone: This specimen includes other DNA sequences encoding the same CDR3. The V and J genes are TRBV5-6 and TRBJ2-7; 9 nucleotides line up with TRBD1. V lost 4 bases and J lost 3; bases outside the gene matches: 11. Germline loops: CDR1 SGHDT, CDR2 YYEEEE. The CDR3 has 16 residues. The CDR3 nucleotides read TGTGCCAGCAGCGGGACAGGGCACCGATACAACTACGAGCAGTACTTC. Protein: CASSGTGHRYNYEQYF.